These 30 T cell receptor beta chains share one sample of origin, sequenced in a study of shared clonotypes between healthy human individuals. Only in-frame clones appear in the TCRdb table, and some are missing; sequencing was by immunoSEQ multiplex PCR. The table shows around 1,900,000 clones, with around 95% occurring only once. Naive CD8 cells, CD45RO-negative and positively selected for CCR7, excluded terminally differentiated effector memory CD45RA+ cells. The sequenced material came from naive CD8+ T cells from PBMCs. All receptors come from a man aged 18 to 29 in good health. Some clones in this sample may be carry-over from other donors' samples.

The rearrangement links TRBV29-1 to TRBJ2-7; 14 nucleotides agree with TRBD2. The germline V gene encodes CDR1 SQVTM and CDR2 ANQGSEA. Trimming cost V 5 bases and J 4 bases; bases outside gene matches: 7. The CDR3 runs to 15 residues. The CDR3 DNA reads TGCAGCGTTTCCGGGACTAGCGGGAGTAGGTACGAGCAGTACTTC. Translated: CSVSGTSGSRYEQYF.

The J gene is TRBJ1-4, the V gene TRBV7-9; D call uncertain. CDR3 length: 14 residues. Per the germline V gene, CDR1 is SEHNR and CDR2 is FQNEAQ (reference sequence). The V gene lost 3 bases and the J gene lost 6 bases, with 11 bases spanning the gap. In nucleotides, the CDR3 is TGTGCCAGCAGCTTTTTGGGCCGGGATGAAAAACTGTTTTTT. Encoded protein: CASSFLGRDEKLFF.

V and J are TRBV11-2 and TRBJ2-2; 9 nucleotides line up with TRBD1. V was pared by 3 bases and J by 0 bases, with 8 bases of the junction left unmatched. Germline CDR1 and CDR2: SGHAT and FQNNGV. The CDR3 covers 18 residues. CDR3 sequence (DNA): TGTGCCAGCAGCTTCGTCGCACAGGGGGCGGCGAACACCGGGGAGCTGTTTTTT. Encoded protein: CASSFVAQGAANTGELFF.

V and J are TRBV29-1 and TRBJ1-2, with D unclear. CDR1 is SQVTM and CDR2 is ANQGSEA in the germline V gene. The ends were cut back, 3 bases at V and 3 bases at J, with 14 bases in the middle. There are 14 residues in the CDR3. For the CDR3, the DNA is TGCAGCGTTGACTCCCAGCCAGGAGACTATGGCTACACCTTC. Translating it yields CSVDSQPGDYGYTF.

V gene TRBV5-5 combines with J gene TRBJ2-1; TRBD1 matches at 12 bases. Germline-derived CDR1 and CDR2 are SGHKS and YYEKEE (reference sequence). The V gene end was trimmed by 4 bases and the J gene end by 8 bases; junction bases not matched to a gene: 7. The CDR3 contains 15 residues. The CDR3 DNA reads TGTGCCAGCAGCCCGGGACAGGGGGCGATCCATGAGCAGTTCTTC. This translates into CASSPGQGAIHEQFF.

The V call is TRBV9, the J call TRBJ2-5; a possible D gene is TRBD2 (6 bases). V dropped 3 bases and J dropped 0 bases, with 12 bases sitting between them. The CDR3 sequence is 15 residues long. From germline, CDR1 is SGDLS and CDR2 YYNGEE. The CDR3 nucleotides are TGTGCCAGCAGCGCGGGGACTTTGTACCAAGAGACCCAGTACTTC. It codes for CASSAGTLYQETQYF.

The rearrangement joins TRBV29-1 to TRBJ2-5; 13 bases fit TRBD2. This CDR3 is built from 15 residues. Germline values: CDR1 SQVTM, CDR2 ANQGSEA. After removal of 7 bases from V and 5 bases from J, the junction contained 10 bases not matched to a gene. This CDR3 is CSGRTSGRGGETQYF. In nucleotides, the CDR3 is TGCAGCGGGAGGACTAGCGGGAGAGGGGGGGAGACCCAGTACTTC.

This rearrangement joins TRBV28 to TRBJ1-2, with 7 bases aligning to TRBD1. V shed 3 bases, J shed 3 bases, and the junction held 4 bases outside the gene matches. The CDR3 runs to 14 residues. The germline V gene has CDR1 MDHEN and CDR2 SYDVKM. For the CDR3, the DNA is TGTGCCAGCAGTTTTCGTACAGGGGACTATGGCTACACCTTC. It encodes CASSFRTGDYGYTF.

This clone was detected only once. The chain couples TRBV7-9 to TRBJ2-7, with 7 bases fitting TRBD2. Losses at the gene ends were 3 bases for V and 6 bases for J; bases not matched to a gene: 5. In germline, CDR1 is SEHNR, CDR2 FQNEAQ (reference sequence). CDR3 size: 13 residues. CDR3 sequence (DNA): TGTGCCAGCAGCTTGGGCGGGAGAAGCGAGCAGTACTTC. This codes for CASSLGGRSEQYF.

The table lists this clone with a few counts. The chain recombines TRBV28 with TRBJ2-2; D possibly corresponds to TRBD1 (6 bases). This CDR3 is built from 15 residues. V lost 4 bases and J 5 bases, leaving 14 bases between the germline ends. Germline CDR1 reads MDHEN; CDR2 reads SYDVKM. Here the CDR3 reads CASSSTGTRTGELFF. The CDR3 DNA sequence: TGTGCCAGCAGTTCGACCGGGACAAGGACCGGGGAGCTGTTTTTT. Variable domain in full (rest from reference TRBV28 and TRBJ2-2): DVKVTQSSRYLVKRTGEKVFLECVQDMDHENMFWYRQDPGLGLRLIYFSYDVKMKEKGDIPEGYSVSREKKERFSLILESASTNQTSMYLCASSSTGTRTGELFFGEGSRLTVL.

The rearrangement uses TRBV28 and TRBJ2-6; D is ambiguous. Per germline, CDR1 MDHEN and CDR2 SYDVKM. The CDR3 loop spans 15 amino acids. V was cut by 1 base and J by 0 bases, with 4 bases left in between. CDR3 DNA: TGTGCCAGCAGTTTATCGAGCTCTGGGGCCAACGTCCTGACTTTC. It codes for CASSLSSSGANVLTF.

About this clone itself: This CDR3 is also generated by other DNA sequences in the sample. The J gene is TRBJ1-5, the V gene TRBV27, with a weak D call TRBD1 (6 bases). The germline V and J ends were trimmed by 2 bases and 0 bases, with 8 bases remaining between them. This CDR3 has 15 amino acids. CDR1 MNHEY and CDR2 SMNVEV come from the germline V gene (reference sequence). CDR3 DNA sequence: TGTGCCAGCAGTTTAAGCAGGGGTAGCAATCAGCCCCAGCATTTT. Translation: CASSLSRGSNQPQHF.

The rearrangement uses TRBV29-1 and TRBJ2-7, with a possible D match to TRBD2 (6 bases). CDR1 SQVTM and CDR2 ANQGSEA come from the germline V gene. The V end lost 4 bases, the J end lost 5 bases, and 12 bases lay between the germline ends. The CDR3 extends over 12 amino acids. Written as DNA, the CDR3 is TGCAGCGTTGTTGGGGGAGGCAACGAGCAGTACTTC. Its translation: CSVVGGGNEQYF.

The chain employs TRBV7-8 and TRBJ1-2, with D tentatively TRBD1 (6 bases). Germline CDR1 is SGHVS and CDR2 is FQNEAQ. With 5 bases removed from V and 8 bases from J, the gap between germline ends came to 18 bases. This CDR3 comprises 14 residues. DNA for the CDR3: TGTGCCAGCAGCCTAAGCGGGGCAGGGGTGGGCTACACCTTC. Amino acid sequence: CASSLSGAGVGYTF.

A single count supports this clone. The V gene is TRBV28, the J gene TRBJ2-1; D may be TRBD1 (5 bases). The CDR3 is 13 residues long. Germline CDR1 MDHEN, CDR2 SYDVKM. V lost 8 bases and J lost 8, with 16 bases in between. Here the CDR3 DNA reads TGTGCCAGCGACCCCCAGGGTCGCGATGAGCAGTTCTTC. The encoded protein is CASDPQGRDEQFF.

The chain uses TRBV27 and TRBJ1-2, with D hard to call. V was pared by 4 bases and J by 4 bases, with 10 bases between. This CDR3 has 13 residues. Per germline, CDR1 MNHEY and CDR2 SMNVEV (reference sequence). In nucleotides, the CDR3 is TGTGCCAGCAGTTATAAGGCAGGCTATGGCTACACCTTC. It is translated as CASSYKAGYGYTF.

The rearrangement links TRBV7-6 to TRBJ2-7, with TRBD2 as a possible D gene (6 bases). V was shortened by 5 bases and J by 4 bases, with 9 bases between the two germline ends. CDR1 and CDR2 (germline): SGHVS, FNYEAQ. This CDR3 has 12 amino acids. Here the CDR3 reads CASSALAYEQYF. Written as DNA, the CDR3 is TGTGCCAGCAGCGCGCTAGCGTACGAGCAGTACTTC.

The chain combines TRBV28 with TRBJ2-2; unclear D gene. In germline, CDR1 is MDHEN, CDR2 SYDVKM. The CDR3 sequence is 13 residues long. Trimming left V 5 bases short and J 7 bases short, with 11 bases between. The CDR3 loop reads CASSPLEDGELFF. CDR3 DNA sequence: TGTGCCAGCAGTCCCCTTGAGGACGGGGAGCTGTTTTTT. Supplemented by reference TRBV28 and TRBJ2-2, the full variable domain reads DVKVTQSSRYLVKRTGEKVFLECVQDMDHENMFWYRQDPGLGLRLIYFSYDVKMKEKGDIPEGYSVSREKKERFSLILESASTNQTSMYLCASSPLEDGELFFGEGSRLTVL.

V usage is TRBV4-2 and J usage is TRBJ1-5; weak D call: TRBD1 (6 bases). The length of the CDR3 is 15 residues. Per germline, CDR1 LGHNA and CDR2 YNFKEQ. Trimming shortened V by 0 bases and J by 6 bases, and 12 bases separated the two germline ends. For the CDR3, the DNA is TGTGCCAGCAGCCAAGATGGGGGGGCCGGTCAGCCCCAGCATTTT. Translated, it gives CASSQDGGAGQPQHF.

The CDR3 coding sequence is TGTGCCTGGAGTGTGACCGGGTCTGGAAACACCATATATTTT. Encoded protein: CAWSVTGSGNTIYF. The gene calls are TRBV30 and TRBJ1-3; D gene ambiguous. The CDR3 is 14 residues long. Per germline, CDR1 GTSNPN and CDR2 SVGIG (reference sequence). Trimming took 0 bases from V and 1 from J, leaving 7 bases between them.

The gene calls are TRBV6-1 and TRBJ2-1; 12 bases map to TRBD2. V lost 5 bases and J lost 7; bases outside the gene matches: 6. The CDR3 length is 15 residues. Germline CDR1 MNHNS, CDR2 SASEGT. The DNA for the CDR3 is TGTGCCAGCAGTAAACCGGGACTAGCGGGTAATGAGCAGTTCTTC. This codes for CASSKPGLAGNEQFF.

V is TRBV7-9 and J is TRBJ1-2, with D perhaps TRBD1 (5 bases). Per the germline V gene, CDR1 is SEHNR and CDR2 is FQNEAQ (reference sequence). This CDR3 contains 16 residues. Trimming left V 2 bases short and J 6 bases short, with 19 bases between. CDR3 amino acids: CASSLRDPQRFDGYTF. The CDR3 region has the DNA TGTGCCAGCAGCTTACGGGACCCACAGCGTTTTGATGGCTACACCTTC.

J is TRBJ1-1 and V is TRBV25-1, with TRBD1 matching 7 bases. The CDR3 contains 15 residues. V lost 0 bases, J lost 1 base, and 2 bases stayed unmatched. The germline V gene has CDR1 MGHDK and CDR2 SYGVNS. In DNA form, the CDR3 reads TGTGCCAGCAGTGAATATTCAGGGGGGAACACTGAAGCTTTCTTT. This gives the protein CASSEYSGGNTEAFF.

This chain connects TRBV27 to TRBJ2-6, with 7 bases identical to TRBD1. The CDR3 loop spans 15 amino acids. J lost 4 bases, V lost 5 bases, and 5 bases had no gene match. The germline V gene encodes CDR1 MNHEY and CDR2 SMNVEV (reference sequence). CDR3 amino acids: CASSSRGQGANVLTF. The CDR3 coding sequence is TGTGCCAGCAGTAGCCGGGGACAGGGGGCCAACGTCCTGACTTTC.

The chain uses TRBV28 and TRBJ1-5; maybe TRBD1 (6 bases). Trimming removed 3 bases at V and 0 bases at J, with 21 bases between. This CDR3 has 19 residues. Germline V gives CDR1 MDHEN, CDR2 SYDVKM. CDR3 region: CASSFRDQQGHYSNQPQHF. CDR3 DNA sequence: TGTGCCAGCAGTTTTCGGGATCAACAGGGTCATTATAGCAATCAGCCCCAGCATTTT.

This chain's CDR3 is CASSHWAGANTEAFF. The CDR3 nucleotides are TGTGCCAGCAGTCACTGGGCAGGGGCGAACACTGAAGCTTTCTTT. The rearrangement joins TRBV7-2 to TRBJ1-1; TRBD1 might be the D (6 bases). The CDR3 totals 15 residues. V was cut by 6 bases and J by 1 base, with 15 bases left in between. Germline lookup yields CDR1 SGHTA and CDR2 FQGNSA.

The CDR3 is CASSYGGSPDTQYF. CDR3 coding DNA: TGTGCCAGCAGTTACGGCGGGAGCCCAGATACGCAGTATTTT. The chain has TRBV27 and TRBJ2-3; 7 nucleotides line up with TRBD2. The germline V gene has CDR1 MNHEY and CDR2 SMNVEV (reference sequence). Trimming removed 4 bases from V and 4 bases from J; junction bases left unmatched: 5. The CDR3 runs 14 residues.

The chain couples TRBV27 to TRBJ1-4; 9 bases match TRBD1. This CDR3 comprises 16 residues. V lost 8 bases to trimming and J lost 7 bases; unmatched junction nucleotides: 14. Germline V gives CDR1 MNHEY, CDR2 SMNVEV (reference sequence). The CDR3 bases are TGTGCCAGCGGAATTCAAAACAGGGGGCTCGGTGAAAAACTGTTTTTT. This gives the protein CASGIQNRGLGEKLFF.

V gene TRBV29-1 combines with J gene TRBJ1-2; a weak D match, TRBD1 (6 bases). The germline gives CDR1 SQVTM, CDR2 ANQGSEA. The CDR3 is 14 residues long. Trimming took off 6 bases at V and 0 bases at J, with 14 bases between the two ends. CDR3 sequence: CSVHWTEANYGYTF. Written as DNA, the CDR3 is TGCAGCGTACATTGGACAGAAGCTAACTATGGCTACACCTTC.

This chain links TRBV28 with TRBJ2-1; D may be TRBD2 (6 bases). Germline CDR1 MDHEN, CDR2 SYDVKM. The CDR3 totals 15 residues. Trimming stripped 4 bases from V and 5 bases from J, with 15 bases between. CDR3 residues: CASSYGDAGNNEQFF. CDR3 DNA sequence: TGTGCCAGCAGTTACGGGGACGCGGGGAACAATGAGCAGTTCTTC.